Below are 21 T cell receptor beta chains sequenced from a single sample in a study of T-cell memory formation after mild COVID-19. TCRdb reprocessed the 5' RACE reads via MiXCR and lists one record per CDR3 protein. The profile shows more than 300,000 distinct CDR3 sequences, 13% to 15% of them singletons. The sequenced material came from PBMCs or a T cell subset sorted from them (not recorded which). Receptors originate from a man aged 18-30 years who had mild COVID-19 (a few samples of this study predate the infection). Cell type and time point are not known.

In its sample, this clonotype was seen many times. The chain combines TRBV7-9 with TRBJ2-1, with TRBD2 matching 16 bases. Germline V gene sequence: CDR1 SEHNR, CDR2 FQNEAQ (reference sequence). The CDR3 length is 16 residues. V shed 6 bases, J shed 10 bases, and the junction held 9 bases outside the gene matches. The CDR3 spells CASRTGLAGGRGEQFF. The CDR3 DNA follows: TGTGCCAGCAGAACGGGACTAGCGGGGGGGCGCGGGGAGCAGTTCTTC.

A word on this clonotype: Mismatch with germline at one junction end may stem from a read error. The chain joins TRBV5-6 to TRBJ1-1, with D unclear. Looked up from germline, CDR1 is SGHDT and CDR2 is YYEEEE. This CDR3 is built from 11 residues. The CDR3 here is CASSRESRAVF. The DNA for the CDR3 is TGTGCCAGCAGCCGAGAATCACGGGCCGTTTTT.

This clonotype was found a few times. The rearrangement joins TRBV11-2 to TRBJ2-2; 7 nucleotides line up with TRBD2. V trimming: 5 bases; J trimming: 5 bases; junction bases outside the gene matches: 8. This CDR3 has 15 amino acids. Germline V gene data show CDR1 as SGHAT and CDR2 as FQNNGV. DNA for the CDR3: TGTGCCAGCAGCCCCTGGCGGGGAGGGACCGGGGAGCTGTTTTTT. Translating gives CASSPWRGGTGELFF. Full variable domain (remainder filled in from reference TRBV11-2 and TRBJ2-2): EAGVAQSPRYKIIEKRQSVAFWCNPISGHATLYWYQQILGQGPKLLIQFQNNGVVDDSQLPKDRFSAERLKGVDSTLKIQPAKLEDSAVYLCASSPWRGGTGELFFGEGSRLTVL.

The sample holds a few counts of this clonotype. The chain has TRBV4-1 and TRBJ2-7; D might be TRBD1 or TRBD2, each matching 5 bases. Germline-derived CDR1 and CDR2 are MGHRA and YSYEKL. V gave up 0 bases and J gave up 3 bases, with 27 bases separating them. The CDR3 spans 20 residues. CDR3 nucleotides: TGCGCCAGCAGCCAAGAGGGCGAGGGGCAGGCCGTCCGTTCTCTCTACGAGCAGTACTTC. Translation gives CASSQEGEGQAVRSLYEQYF.

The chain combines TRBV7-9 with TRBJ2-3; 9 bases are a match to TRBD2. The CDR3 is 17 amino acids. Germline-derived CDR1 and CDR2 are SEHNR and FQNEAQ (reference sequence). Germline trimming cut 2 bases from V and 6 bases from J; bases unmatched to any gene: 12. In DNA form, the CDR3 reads TGTGCCAGCAGCTTATCGTCTAGCGGGGCATCACGGGATACGCAGTATTTT. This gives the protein CASSLSSSGASRDTQYF.

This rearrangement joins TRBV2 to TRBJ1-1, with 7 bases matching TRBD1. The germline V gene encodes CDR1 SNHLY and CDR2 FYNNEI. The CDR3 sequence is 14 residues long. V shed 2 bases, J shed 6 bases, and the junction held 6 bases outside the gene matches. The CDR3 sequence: CASSEFDQGAEAFF. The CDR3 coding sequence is TGTGCCAGCAGTGAATTTGATCAGGGGGCTGAAGCTTTCTTT.

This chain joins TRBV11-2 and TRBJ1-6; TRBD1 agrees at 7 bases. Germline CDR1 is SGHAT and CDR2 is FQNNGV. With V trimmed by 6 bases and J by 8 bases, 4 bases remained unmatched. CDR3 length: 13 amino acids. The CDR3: CASRHGTDSPLHF. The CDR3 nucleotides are TGTGCCAGCAGGCACGGGACAGATTCACCCCTCCACTTT.

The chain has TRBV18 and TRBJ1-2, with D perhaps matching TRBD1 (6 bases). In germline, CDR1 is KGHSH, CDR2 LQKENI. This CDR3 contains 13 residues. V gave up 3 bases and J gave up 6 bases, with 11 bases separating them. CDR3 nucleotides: TGTGCCAGCTCACCCAGGGGTGCGGATGGCTACACCTTC. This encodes CASSPRGADGYTF.

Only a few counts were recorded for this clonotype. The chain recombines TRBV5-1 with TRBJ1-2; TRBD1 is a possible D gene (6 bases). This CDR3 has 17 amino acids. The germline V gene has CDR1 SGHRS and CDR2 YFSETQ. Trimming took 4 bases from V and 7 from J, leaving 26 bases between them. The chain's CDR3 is CASSRFDRFANISGYTF. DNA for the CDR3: TGCGCCAGCAGCAGATTCGACAGGTTCGCGAATATCTCTGGCTACACCTTC.

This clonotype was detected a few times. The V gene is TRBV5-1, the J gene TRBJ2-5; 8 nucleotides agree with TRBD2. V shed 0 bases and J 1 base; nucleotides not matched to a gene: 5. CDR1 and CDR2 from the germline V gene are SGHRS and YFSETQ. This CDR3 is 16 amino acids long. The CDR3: CASSLARGDLQETQYF. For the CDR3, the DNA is TGCGCCAGCAGCTTGGCGCGGGGGGATCTCCAAGAGACCCAGTACTTC. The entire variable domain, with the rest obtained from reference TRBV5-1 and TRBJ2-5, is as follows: KAGVTQTPRYLIKTRGQQVTLSCSPISGHRSVSWYQQTPGQGLQFLFEYFSETQRNKGNFPGRFSGRQFSNSRSEMNVSTLELGDSALYLCASSLARGDLQETQYFGPGTRLLVL.

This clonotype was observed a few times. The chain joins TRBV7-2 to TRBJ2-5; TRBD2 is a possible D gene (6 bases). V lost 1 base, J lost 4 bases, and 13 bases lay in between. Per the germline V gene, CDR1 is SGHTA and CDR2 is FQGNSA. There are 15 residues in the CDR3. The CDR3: CASSLGGGVSETQYF. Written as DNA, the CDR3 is TGTGCCAGCAGCTTAGGGGGCGGGGTATCAGAGACCCAGTACTTC.

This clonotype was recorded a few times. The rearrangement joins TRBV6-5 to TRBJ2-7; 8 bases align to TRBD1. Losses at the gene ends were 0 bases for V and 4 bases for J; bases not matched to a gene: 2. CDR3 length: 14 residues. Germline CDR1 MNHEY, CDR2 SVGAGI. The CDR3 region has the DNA TGTGCCAGCAGTTACTCCCAGGGGGCGTACGAGCAGTACGTC. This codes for CASSYSQGAYEQYV.

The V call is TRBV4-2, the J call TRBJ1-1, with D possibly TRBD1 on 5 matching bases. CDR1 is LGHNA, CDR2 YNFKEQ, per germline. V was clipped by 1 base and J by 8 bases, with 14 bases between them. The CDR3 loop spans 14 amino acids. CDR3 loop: CASSQGILTAEAFF. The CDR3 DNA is TGTGCCAGCAGCCAAGGAATTCTGACAGCAGAAGCTTTCTTT.

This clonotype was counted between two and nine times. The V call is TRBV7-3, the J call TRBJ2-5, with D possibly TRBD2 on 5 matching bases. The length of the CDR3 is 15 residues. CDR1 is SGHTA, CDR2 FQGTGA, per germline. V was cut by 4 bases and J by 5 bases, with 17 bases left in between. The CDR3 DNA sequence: TGTGCCAGCAGCTGGTCTCCGGGCCGCGGGGAGACCCAGTACTTC. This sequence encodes CASSWSPGRGETQYF. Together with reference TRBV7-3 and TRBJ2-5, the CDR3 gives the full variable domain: GAGVSQTPSNKVTEKGKYVELRCDPISGHTALYWYRQSLGQGPEFLIYFQGTGAADDSGLPNDRFFAVRPEGSVSTLKIQRTERGDSAVYLCASSWSPGRGETQYFGPGTRLLVL.

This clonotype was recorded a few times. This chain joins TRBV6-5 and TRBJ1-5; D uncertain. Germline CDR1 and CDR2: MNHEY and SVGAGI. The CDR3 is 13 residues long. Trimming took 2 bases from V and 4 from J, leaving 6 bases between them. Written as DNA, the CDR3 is TGTGCCAGCAGTTACGGGAGAAATCAGCCCCAGCATTTT. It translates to CASSYGRNQPQHF.

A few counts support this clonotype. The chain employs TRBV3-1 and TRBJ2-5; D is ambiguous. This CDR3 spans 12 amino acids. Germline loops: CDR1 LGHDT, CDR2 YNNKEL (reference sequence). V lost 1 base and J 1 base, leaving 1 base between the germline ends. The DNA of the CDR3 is TGTGCCAGCAGCCAAGTCCAAGAGACCCAGTACTTC. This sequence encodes CASSQVQETQYF.

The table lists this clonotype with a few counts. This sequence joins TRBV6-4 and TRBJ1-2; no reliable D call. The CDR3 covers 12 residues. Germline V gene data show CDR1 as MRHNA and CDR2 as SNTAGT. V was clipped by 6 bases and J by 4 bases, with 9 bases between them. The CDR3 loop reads CASRHLTYGYTF. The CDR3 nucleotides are TGTGCCAGCAGACACCTGACCTATGGCTACACCTTC.

CDR3 sequence (DNA): TGTGCCAGTAGTAGGGGAATCGTCATGGATTCACCCCTCCACTTT. The encoded protein is CASSRGIVMDSPLHF. The rearrangement links TRBV19 to TRBJ1-6; D not certain. This CDR3 comprises 15 residues. CDR1 and CDR2 (germline): LNHDA, SQIVND (reference sequence). Trimming pared 4 bases from V and 8 bases from J, leaving 15 bases between.

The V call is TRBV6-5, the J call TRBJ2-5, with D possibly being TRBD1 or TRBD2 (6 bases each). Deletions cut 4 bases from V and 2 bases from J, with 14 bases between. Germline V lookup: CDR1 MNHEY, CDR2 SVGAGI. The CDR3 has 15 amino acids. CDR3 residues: CASSFVGGRQETQYF. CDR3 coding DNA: TGTGCCAGCAGTTTCGTGGGGGGCAGGCAAGAGACCCAGTACTTC.

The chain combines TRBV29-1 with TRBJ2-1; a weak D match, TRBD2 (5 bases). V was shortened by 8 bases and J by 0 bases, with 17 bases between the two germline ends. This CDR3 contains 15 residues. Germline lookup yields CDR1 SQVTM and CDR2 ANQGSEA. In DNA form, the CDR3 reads TGCAGCAGTGGGAGCCCACAAAGCTCCTACAATGAGCAGTTCTTC. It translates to CSSGSPQSSYNEQFF.

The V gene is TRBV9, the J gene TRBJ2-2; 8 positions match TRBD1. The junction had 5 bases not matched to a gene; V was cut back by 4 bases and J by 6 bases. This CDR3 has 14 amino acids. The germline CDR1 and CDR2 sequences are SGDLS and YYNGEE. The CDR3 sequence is CASSLQGVSGELFF. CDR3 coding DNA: TGTGCCAGCAGCTTACAGGGGGTATCCGGGGAGCTGTTTTTT.